The 19 T cell receptor beta chains given below trace back to one sample, sequenced in a study of T cell responses to AZD1222 COVID-19 vaccine. The data were produced by immunoSEQ multiplex PCR, yet TCRdb's version contains in-frame clones alone and is incomplete. Of around 92,000 clones detected, about nine tenths appear once; the ten largest clones hold approximately 10%. Sequencing used peripheral blood, obtained on day 0 of AZD1222 vaccination. The receptor set was obtained from an adult in good health.

The CDR3 protein is CAISDPGQPMNTEAFF. DNA of the CDR3: TGTGCCATCAGTGACCCGGGACAGCCTATGAACACTGAAGCTTTCTTT. The chain employs TRBV10-3 and TRBJ1-1; 7 bases agree with TRBD1. CDR1 and CDR2 (germline): ENHRY, SYGVKD. CDR3 size: 16 residues. V was pared by 3 bases and J by 0 bases, with 7 bases of the junction left unmatched.

The chain recombines TRBV3-1 (or the pseudogene TRBV3-2) with TRBJ1-6; D may be TRBD1 (5 bases). The V gene lost 1 base and the J gene lost 5 bases, with 6 bases spanning the gap. The CDR3 length is 14 residues. Germline V gene data show CDR1 as LGHDT and CDR2 as YNNKEL (reference sequence). The CDR3 is CASSQGQNNSPLHF. DNA for the CDR3: TGTGCCAGCAGCCAAGGACAGAATAATTCACCCCTCCACTTT.

The J gene is TRBJ2-7, the V gene TRBV28; D is possibly TRBD2 (6 bases). The germline V gene encodes CDR1 MDHEN and CDR2 SYDVKM. This CDR3 is 13 amino acids long. V dropped 5 bases and J dropped 4 bases, with 12 bases sitting between them. CDR3 sequence: CASSIGTLYEQYF. Here the CDR3 DNA reads TGTGCCAGCAGTATCGGGACTTTATACGAGCAGTACTTC. Full variable domain (missing parts from reference TRBV28 and TRBJ2-7): DVKVTQSSRYLVKRTGEKVFLECVQDMDHENMFWYRQDPGLGLRLIYFSYDVKMKEKGDIPEGYSVSREKKERFSLILESASTNQTSMYLCASSIGTLYEQYFGPGTRLTVT.

The chain links TRBV9 to TRBJ2-1, with no clear D. Trimming removed 1 base from V and 7 bases from J, with 12 bases in between. Germline lookup yields CDR1 SGDLS and CDR2 YYNGEE. The CDR3 loop spans 14 amino acids. CDR3 coding DNA: TGTGCCAGCAGCGTATTTGGCGGATCTAATGAGCAGTTCTTC. Protein: CASSVFGGSNEQFF.

The V call is TRBV7-9, the J call TRBJ1-4; the D is unclear. The CDR3 totals 12 residues. Germline CDR1 reads SEHNR; CDR2 reads FQNEAQ (reference sequence). V dropped 4 bases and J dropped 6 bases, with 6 bases sitting between them. Written as DNA, the CDR3 is TGTGCCAGCAGCTATAACTATGAAAAACTGTTTTTT. It translates to CASSYNYEKLFF.

The J gene is TRBJ1-6, the V gene TRBV2, with D possibly TRBD1 on 6 matching bases. This CDR3 is built from 15 residues. Per germline, CDR1 SNHLY and CDR2 FYNNEI. Trimming shortened V by 7 bases and J by 0 bases, and 10 bases separated the two germline ends. The DNA of the CDR3 is TGTGCCAGCATCCAACAGGGCTCCTATAATTCACCCCTCCACTTT. This gives the protein CASIQQGSYNSPLHF.

The J gene is TRBJ1-3, the V gene TRBV7-2; TRBD1 matches 7 bases. V gave up 4 bases and J gave up 0 bases; unmatched junction bases: 6. Per the germline V gene, CDR1 is SGHTA and CDR2 is FQGNSA. The CDR3 is made up of 16 amino acids. CDR3 protein: CASSWNRGYSGNTIYF. DNA of the CDR3: TGTGCCAGCAGCTGGAACAGGGGATACTCTGGAAACACCATATATTTT.

In this sample, this clone turned up once. The CDR3 region is CAWSFGPTEAFF. CDR3 nucleotides: TGTGCCTGGAGTTTCGGACCAACTGAAGCTTTCTTT. This chain connects TRBV30 to TRBJ1-1; D unresolved. CDR1 and CDR2 from the germline V gene are GTSNPN and SVGIG (reference sequence). V lost 2 bases and J lost 5, with 9 bases in between. This CDR3 region has 12 residues.

This rearrangement joins TRBV14 to TRBJ2-3; TRBD2 might be the D (6 bases). CDR1 and CDR2 (germline): SGHDN, FVKESK. Between the trimmed V and J ends, which lost 0 bases and 6 bases, there was a span of 13 bases. CDR3 length: 15 amino acids. The CDR3 here is CASSQERDLMDTQYF. Written as DNA, the CDR3 is TGTGCCAGCAGCCAAGAGCGGGACCTCATGGATACGCAGTATTTT. Looking up the rest from reference TRBV14 and TRBJ2-3 gives the full variable domain: EAGVTQFPSHSVIEKGQTVTLRCDPISGHDNLYWYRRVMGKEIKFLLHFVKESKQDESGMPNNRFLAERTGGTYSTLKVQPAELEDSGVYFCASSQERDLMDTQYFGPGTRLTVL.

This chain links TRBV5-1 with TRBJ2-1, with a possible D match to TRBD1 (5 bases). This CDR3 region has 15 residues. The germline V gene has CDR1 SGHRS and CDR2 YFSETQ. Trimming left V 2 bases short and J 0 bases short, with 9 bases between. CDR3 region: CASSLGVSSYNEQFF. The CDR3 region has the DNA TGCGCCAGCAGCTTAGGGGTAAGCTCCTACAATGAGCAGTTCTTC.

V gene TRBV5-4 combines with J gene TRBJ1-5; maybe TRBD1 (5 bases). The CDR3 sequence is 15 residues long. V was trimmed by 8 bases and J by 7 bases, leaving 22 bases between them. Germline loops: CDR1 SGHNT, CDR2 YYREEE (reference sequence). CDR3 nucleotide sequence: TGTGCCAGACGATGTAGGCGGCAGGGCTCGCAGCCCCAGCATTTT. This codes for CARRCRRQGSQPQHF.

V usage is TRBV5-1 and J usage is TRBJ2-7; D is perhaps TRBD2 (6 bases). Trimming took 1 base from V and 1 from J, leaving 9 bases between them. The CDR3 is 14 residues long. CDR1 and CDR2 from the germline V gene are SGHRS and YFSETQ. CDR3 DNA: TGCGCCAGCAGCTTGACTAGCACATCCTACGAGCAGTACTTC. Translation: CASSLTSTSYEQYF. The full variable domain, with the rest looked up from reference TRBV5-1 and TRBJ2-7, is KAGVTQTPRYLIKTRGQQVTLSCSPISGHRSVSWYQQTPGQGLQFLFEYFSETQRNKGNFPGRFSGRQFSNSRSEMNVSTLELGDSALYLCASSLTSTSYEQYFGPGTRLTVT.

The chain uses TRBV3-1 (or the pseudogene TRBV3-2) and TRBJ1-2; D is unclear. V lost 2 bases and J 4 bases, leaving 8 bases between the germline ends. In germline, CDR1 is LGHDT, CDR2 YNNKEL (reference sequence). CDR3 length: 13 residues. CDR3 nucleotides: TGTGCCAGCAGCCAAATGAACACCTATGGCTACACCTTC. The encoded protein is CASSQMNTYGYTF.

The chain couples TRBV5-8 to TRBJ1-4, with D unclear. The length of the CDR3 is 12 residues. With 2 bases removed from V and 8 bases from J, the gap between germline ends came to 7 bases. The V gene's germline CDR1 is SGHTS and CDR2 YDEGEE. CDR3 sequence: CASSFRSEKLFF. CDR3 nucleotide sequence: TGTGCCAGCAGCTTCCGGTCCGAAAAACTGTTTTTT.

This chain links TRBV11-3 with TRBJ2-1, with TRBD1 identical over 8 bases. The J segment lost 2 bases and the V segment lost 5 bases, leaving 5 bases of the junction unmatched. The CDR3 loop spans 15 amino acids. Looked up from germline, CDR1 is SGHNT and CDR2 is YENEEA. DNA for the CDR3: TGTGCCAGCAGCAAAGACAGGGGCCCCTACAATGAGCAGTTCTTC. Its translation is CASSKDRGPYNEQFF.

The chain uses TRBV9 and TRBJ1-3; D is ambiguous. V lost 1 base and J 8 bases, leaving 19 bases between the germline ends. Germline V gene sequence: CDR1 SGDLS, CDR2 YYNGEE. The CDR3 is made up of 16 amino acids. DNA of the CDR3: TGTGCCAGCAGCGTAAACCCTAGGTCTAGAACTGACACCATATATTTT. Its protein product is CASSVNPRSRTDTIYF. Filled out from reference TRBV9 and TRBJ1-3, the complete variable domain reads DSGVTQTPKHLITATGQRVTLRCSPRSGDLSVYWYQQSLDQGLQFLIQYYNGEERAKGNILERFSAQQFPDLHSELNLSSLELGDSALYFCASSVNPRSRTDTIYFGEGSWLTVV.

This rearrangement joins TRBV10-1 to TRBJ1-6; D remains ambiguous. Germline V gene lookup returns CDR1 WNHNN and CDR2 SYGVQD (reference sequence). Trimming pared 2 bases from V and 7 bases from J, leaving 9 bases between. There are 14 residues in the CDR3. The CDR3 spells CASSEGDVNSPLHF. CDR3 coding DNA: TGCGCCAGCAGTGAGGGAGACGTGAATTCACCCCTCCACTTT.

This sequence joins TRBV6-1 and TRBJ2-5; D is unclear. Germline values: CDR1 MNHNS, CDR2 SASEGT. The V end lost 2 bases, the J end lost 7 bases, and 8 bases lay between the germline ends. CDR3 length equals 12 residues. CDR3 sequence: CASSENIGTQYF. CDR3 nucleotide sequence: TGTGCCAGCAGTGAAAATATCGGGACCCAGTACTTC.

The CDR3 coding sequence is TGTGCCTGGTGGTTTAAGGGTAGCAATCAGCCCCAGCATTTT. Its translation is CAWWFKGSNQPQHF. The gene calls are TRBV30 and TRBJ1-5; D remains ambiguous. Deletions cut 5 bases from V and 0 bases from J, with 11 bases between. The germline gives CDR1 GTSNPN, CDR2 SVGIG (reference sequence). CDR3 length equals 14 residues.